This T cell receptor beta chain derives from a study of blood T cells in healthy people across ages. Study-level points and caveats: Researchers report that TCR beta diversity correlated strongly with naive T cell percentage.

On this clonotype: Its antigen remains unknown.

There are 11 residues in the CDR3. The V gene's germline CDR1 is GTSNPN and CDR2 SVGIG (reference sequence). Trimming took off 3 bases at V and 7 bases at J, with 9 bases between the two ends. The use of a sample-barcoded 5' primer and a J-beta primer mix characterized a second PCR of roughly 6 to 11 cycles. Every cDNA molecule bore a tag from a template-switch adaptor containing 12 random nucleotides. TCRdb redid the calling of the 5' RACE reads with MiXCR, one entry per CDR3 protein. This table has around 400,000 distinct CDR3 sequences, 45% to 65% appearing once. The origin of this receptor is a man aged 55 to 69 in good health. J is TRBJ1-1 and V is TRBV30; D not resolved. Input material: blood. CDR3 loop: CAWSSRGEAFF. The CDR3 DNA reads TGTGCCTGGAGCAGTCGGGGTGAAGCTTTCTTT.